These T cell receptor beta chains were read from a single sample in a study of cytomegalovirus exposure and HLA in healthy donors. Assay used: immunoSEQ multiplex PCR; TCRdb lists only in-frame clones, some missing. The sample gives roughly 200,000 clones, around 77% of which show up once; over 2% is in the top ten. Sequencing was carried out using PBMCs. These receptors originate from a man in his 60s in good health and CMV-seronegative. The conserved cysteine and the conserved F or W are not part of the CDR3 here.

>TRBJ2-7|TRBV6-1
ASSPGFGYEQY
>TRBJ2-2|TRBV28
ASRRQGGTGELF
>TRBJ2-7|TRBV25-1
ASSESIEQY
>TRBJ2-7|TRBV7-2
ASSSRTSGRAHEQY
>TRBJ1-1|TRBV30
AWSAGVTEAF
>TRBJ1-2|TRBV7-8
ASSPQAGTNTYGYT
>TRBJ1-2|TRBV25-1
ASSAPGQLAGYT
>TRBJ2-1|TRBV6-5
ASKKLAGENEQF
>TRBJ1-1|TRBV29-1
SRRLKTGQGSTEAF
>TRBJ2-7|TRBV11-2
ASTLRTSGAYEQY
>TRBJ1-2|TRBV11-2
ASSLDRANYGYT
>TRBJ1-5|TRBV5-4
ASSRDWDQPQH
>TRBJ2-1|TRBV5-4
ASSLDLGNNEQF
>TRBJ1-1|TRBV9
ASSPDTYTEAF
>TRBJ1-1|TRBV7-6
ASSLNEQVESEAF
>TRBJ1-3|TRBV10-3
AIRGDRDSGNTIY
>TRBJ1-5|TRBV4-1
ASSQERGGQGNNQPQH
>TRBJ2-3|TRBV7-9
AVDTGLAGRTDTQY
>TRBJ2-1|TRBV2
ASTFEAANEQF
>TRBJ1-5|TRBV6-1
ASSESGGRYQPQH
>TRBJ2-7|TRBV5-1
ASSLAGTNYEQY
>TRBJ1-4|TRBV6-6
ASSYGMDLHKKLF
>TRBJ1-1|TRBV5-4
ASSLRGTDTEAF
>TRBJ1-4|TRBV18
ASSPQGQKGEKLF
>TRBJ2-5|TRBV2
ASSETLLQETQY
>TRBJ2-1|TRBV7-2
ASSLGRLAGYNEQF
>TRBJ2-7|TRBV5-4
ASSNNQGASDEQY
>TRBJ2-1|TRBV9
ASSVGSLAGEQF
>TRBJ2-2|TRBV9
ASRSRLAGDLGELF
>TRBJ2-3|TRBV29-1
SGKRSTDTQY
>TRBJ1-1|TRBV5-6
ASSPLGAGTEAF
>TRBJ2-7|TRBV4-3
ASSQDLAGEGYEQY
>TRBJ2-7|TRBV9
ASSGGIQGVDEQY
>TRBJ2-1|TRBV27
ASSLDADSYNEQF
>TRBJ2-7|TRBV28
ASSLWAASGSWSEQY
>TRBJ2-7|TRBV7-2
ASSLVGDRGPTYEQY
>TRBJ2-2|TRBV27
ASTRGTGELF
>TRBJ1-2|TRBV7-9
ASSSGGRAAYGYT
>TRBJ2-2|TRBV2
ASSGGQNTGELF
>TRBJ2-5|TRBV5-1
ASSLMGEETQY
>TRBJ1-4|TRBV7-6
ASSLVVAGEKLF
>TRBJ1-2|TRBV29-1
SARGGSRYGYT
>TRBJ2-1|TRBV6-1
ATLIGTGEKQF
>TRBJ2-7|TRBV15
ATSRAGTPVEQH
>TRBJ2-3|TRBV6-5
ASRRTGGTDTQY
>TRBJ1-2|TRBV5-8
ASRSTGSGYT
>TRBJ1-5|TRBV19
ASSIGYRGESNQPQH
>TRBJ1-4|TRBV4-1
ASSGTGTGGATNEKLF
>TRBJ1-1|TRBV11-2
ASSLTETEAF
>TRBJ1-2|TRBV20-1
SAGTVGGYT
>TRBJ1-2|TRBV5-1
ASSPPGQGDGYP
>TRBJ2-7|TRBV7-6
ASSLSAASYEQY
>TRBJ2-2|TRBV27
ASSPGPGTGGLF
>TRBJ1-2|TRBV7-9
ASSPGSVGNPNYGYT
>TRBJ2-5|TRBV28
ASSPTLVGSRETQY